This T cell receptor beta chain stems from a study of T-cell reconstitution after alpha-beta-depleted transplantation in children. This clonotype was recorded a few times. The CDR3 runs to 15 residues. V was pared by 5 bases and J by 2 bases, with 6 bases of the junction left unmatched. The germline gives CDR1 SGHVS, CDR2 FQNEAQ. Unique molecular identifiers were used in preparing the TCRbeta library. TCRdb fed the PCR reads into MiXCR, producing one record per CDR3 protein. In the table there are 600,000 to 700,000 distinct CDR3 sequences, approximately 16% of which are singletons. This TCR was recovered from a human donor who donated a stem cell graft to a child with acute myeloid leukemia. Here the sequenced sample was PBMCs from the stem cell graft donor, taken from the stem cell graft. J is TRBJ1-5 and V is TRBV7-8, with 7 bases identical to TRBD1. CDR3 loop: CASSNRGEGNQPQHF. The CDR3 bases are TGTGCCAGCAGCAACAGGGGAGAAGGCAATCAGCCCCAGCATTTT. Filled out from reference TRBV7-8 and TRBJ1-5, the complete variable domain reads GAGVSQSPRYKVAKRGQDVALRCDPISGHVSLFWYQQALGQGPEFLTYFQNEAQLDKSGLPSDRFFAERPEGSVSTLKIQRTQQEDSAVYLCASSNRGEGNQPQHFGDGTRLSIL.